This entry lists 26 T cell receptor beta chains sequenced from one sample in a study of blood T cell repertoires in COVID-19. TCRdb keeps only in-frame clones here, not all; method: immunoSEQ multiplex PCR. The repertoire holds about 46,000 clones, with about nine tenths as singletons. The sample consisted of peripheral blood. The receptors derive from a human donor in a cohort sampled during active COVID-19.

The chain recombines TRBV7-3 with TRBJ2-4, with 8 bases aligning to TRBD2. The V segment lost 5 bases and the J segment 6 bases; nucleotides outside the gene matches: 12. The CDR3 is made up of 16 amino acids. Germline CDR1 reads SGHTA; CDR2 reads FQGTGA. The CDR3 bases are TGTGCCAGCAGCCCAACATCGGGAGGGCCCGGAAACATTCAGTACTTC. Translated: CASSPTSGGPGNIQYF.

V is TRBV19 and J is TRBJ1-4; 11 bases map to TRBD1. The germline gives CDR1 LNHDA, CDR2 SQIVND (reference sequence). Trimming removed 3 bases from V and 7 bases from J; junction bases left unmatched: 4. The CDR3 totals 15 residues. CDR3 amino acids: CASSIGQGAFEKLFF. CDR3 DNA: TGTGCCAGTAGTATTGGACAGGGGGCATTTGAAAAACTGTTTTTT.

The chain uses TRBV5-5 and TRBJ1-5, with TRBD1 matching 8 bases. Germline CDR1 reads SGHKS; CDR2 reads YYEKEE (reference sequence). V lost 3 bases to trimming and J lost 5 bases; unmatched junction nucleotides: 4. The CDR3 totals 14 residues. CDR3 DNA: TGTGCCAGCAGCTATGGACAGGGACATCAGCCCCAGCATTTT. Amino acid sequence: CASSYGQGHQPQHF.

The chain combines TRBV19 with TRBJ2-7, with TRBD1 matching 12 bases. V shed 6 bases, J shed 4 bases, and the junction held 7 bases outside the gene matches. The CDR3 spans 15 residues. CDR1 is LNHDA and CDR2 is SQIVND in the germline V gene (reference sequence). This chain's CDR3 is CASSAPGQGAYEQYF. In DNA form, the CDR3 reads TGTGCCAGTAGCGCCCCGGGACAGGGGGCATACGAGCAGTACTTC. Full variable domain (rest looked up from reference TRBV19 and TRBJ2-7): DGGITQSPKYLFRKEGQNVTLSCEQNLNHDAMYWYRQDPGQGLRLIYYSQIVNDFQKGDIAEGYSVSREKKESFPLTVTSAQKNPTAFYLCASSAPGQGAYEQYFGPGTRLTVT.

The rearrangement joins TRBV12-3 or TRBV12-4 to TRBJ1-2; weak D call: TRBD1 (5 bases). The CDR3 extends over 13 amino acids. Trimming removed 4 bases at V and 1 base at J, with 7 bases between. The CDR3 DNA follows: TGTGCCAGCAGTTCCCAGGGTAACTATGGCTACACCTTC. Translated: CASSSQGNYGYTF.

This clone appeared a single time. This chain links TRBV7-9 with TRBJ2-7; D possibly corresponds to TRBD1 (5 bases). This CDR3 comprises 13 residues. Germline V gene lookup returns CDR1 SEHNR and CDR2 FQNEAQ (reference sequence). The ends were cut back, 2 bases at V and 2 bases at J, with 7 bases in the middle. The CDR3: CASSLTGPYEQYF. DNA of the CDR3: TGTGCCAGCAGCTTAACAGGACCCTACGAGCAGTACTTC. Full variable domain (remainder filled in from reference TRBV7-9 and TRBJ2-7): DTGVSQNPRHKITKRGQNVTFRCDPISEHNRLYWYRQTLGQGPEFLTYFQNEAQLEKSRLLSDRFSAERPKGSFSTLEIQRTEQGDSAMYLCASSLTGPYEQYFGPGTRLTVT.

The chain recombines TRBV6-5 with TRBJ2-7; 12 nucleotides line up with TRBD2. J was trimmed by 5 bases and V by 5 bases; bases with no gene match: 7. Germline-derived CDR1 and CDR2 are MNHEY and SVGAGI. This CDR3 has 15 residues. The CDR3 nucleotides read TGTGCCAGCAGTCCCCTAGCGGGAGGGCGCGACGAGCAGTACTTC. Translated, it gives CASSPLAGGRDEQYF.

V usage is TRBV24-1 and J usage is TRBJ2-7; TRBD2 matches 10 bases. The J segment lost 5 bases and the V segment lost 3 bases, leaving 3 bases of the junction unmatched. Germline values: CDR1 KGHDR, CDR2 SFDVKD. The CDR3 loop spans 14 amino acids. The CDR3: CATSDRAGGDEQYF. The DNA for the CDR3 is TGTGCCACCAGTGATAGAGCGGGAGGGGACGAGCAGTACTTC.

V usage is TRBV7-2 and J usage is TRBJ1-1; D ambiguous. The CDR3 runs to 17 residues. Trimming removed 3 bases at V and 0 bases at J, with 17 bases between. Germline lookup yields CDR1 SGHTA and CDR2 FQGNSA. Here the CDR3 DNA reads TGTGCCAGCAGCTTGGGCCTCCGGAATCAGCTGAACACTGAAGCTTTCTTT. This encodes CASSLGLRNQLNTEAFF.

CDR3 bases: TGTGCCAGCAGCTTAGGGTCGACAGTCCACGAGCAGTACTTC. Translation gives CASSLGSTVHEQYF. V gene TRBV7-9 combines with J gene TRBJ2-7, with a weak D call TRBD1 (5 bases). The V and J ends lost 1 base and 5 bases respectively, with 12 bases between them. Looked up from germline, CDR1 is SEHNR and CDR2 is FQNEAQ (reference sequence). There are 14 residues in the CDR3.

CDR3 amino acids: CASSTSGTSGRPHPRYNEQFF. The CDR3, as DNA: TGTGCCAGCAGCACATCCGGGACTAGCGGGAGGCCCCACCCACGTTACAATGAGCAGTTCTTC. The chain couples TRBV21-1 to TRBJ2-1; the table's D call of TRBD2 was not tested on the DNA. TRBV21-1 represents a pseudogene. This CDR3 has 21 residues.

The chain employs TRBV10-3 and TRBJ2-1, with TRBD2 identical over 9 bases. The CDR3 is 15 amino acids. The ends lost 10 bases at V and 4 bases at J; junction bases unmatched: 11. Germline V gives CDR1 ENHRY, CDR2 SYGVKD. The CDR3 DNA sequence: TGTGCCACCGCTATAGCGGGAGAGTTGTACAATGAGCAGTTCTTC. Translated: CATAIAGELYNEQFF.

This rearrangement joins TRBV6-5 to TRBJ1-3, with 9 bases fitting TRBD1. The V and J ends lost 6 bases and 4 bases, in that order; junction bases with no gene match: 4. Germline V gives CDR1 MNHEY, CDR2 SVGAGI. The CDR3 loop spans 14 amino acids. CDR3 residues: CASSPQGAGNTIYF. CDR3 sequence (DNA): TGTGCCAGCAGCCCACAGGGGGCGGGAAACACCATATATTTT.

The V call is TRBV7-9, the J call TRBJ2-3, with D possibly being TRBD2 (5 bases). This CDR3 has 15 amino acids. In germline, CDR1 is SEHNR, CDR2 FQNEAQ (reference sequence). Trimming shortened V by 4 bases and J by 0 bases, and 11 bases separated the two germline ends. The CDR3 DNA reads TGTGCCAGCAGCTCGGCGGGTTCTAGCACAGATACGCAGTATTTT. Amino acid sequence: CASSSAGSSTDTQYF.

The V gene is TRBV18, the J gene TRBJ1-3; TRBD1 aligns across 9 bases. Trimming removed 6 bases from V and 4 bases from J; junction bases left unmatched: 10. In germline, CDR1 is KGHSH, CDR2 LQKENI. The CDR3 contains 16 residues. CDR3 sequence: CASSRTGTGYGNTIYF. The CDR3 DNA follows: TGTGCCAGCTCTCGGACCGGGACAGGGTACGGAAACACCATATATTTT.

This clone was recorded only once. The CDR3 is CASSGIGGSGQPQHF. CDR3 nucleotide sequence: TGTGCCAGCAGTGGAATTGGGGGGTCAGGGCAGCCCCAGCATTTT. The chain links TRBV2 to TRBJ1-5; possible D gene TRBD1, 5 bases. V was clipped by 4 bases and J by 7 bases, with 17 bases between them. From germline, CDR1 is SNHLY and CDR2 FYNNEI. The CDR3 runs 15 residues.

This clone occurred once. The J gene is TRBJ1-1, the V gene TRBV5-1, with 7 positions matching TRBD1. Germline V gene lookup returns CDR1 SGHRS and CDR2 YFSETQ. Germline trimming cut 1 base from V and 6 bases from J; bases unmatched to any gene: 12. The CDR3 is made up of 16 amino acids. Written as DNA, the CDR3 is TGCGCCAGCAGCTTGAGTACCAGGGGGAAGGCATCTGAAGCTTTCTTT. This encodes CASSLSTRGKASEAFF.

DNA of the CDR3: TGCGCCAGCAGCCCAAGACTAGCGGGAGTGTTGACAGATACGCAGTATTTT. Protein product: CASSPRLAGVLTDTQYF. This rearrangement joins TRBV5-1 to TRBJ2-3; 12 nucleotides align to TRBD2. The length of the CDR3 is 17 residues. Looked up from germline, CDR1 is SGHRS and CDR2 is YFSETQ. The junction had 9 bases not matched to a gene; V was cut back by 4 bases and J by 3 bases. The complete variable domain, with remaining parts taken from reference TRBV5-1 and TRBJ2-3, reads KAGVTQTPRYLIKTRGQQVTLSCSPISGHRSVSWYQQTPGQGLQFLFEYFSETQRNKGNFPGRFSGRQFSNSRSEMNVSTLELGDSALYLCASSPRLAGVLTDTQYFGPGTRLTVL.

The rearrangement links TRBV7-2 to TRBJ2-1; TRBD2 matches at 8 bases. This CDR3 has 17 amino acids. J lost 3 bases, V lost 5 bases, and 12 bases had no gene match. Germline CDR1 is SGHTA and CDR2 is FQGNSA. CDR3 sequence reads: CASSSPFGSGSYNEQFF. The CDR3 coding sequence is TGTGCCAGCAGCAGCCCGTTCGGGAGCGGGAGCTACAATGAGCAGTTCTTC.

J is TRBJ1-5 and V is TRBV11-2, with D tentatively TRBD1 (5 bases). Germline V gives CDR1 SGHAT, CDR2 FQNNGV. The CDR3 consists of 14 residues. V lost 4 bases and J 7 bases, leaving 14 bases between the germline ends. The DNA of the CDR3 is TGTGCCAGCAGCTCAGCGGGGGTCGGGCAGCCCCAGCATTTT. This sequence encodes CASSSAGVGQPQHF.

This chain joins TRBV30 and TRBJ2-1; D is unresolved. V lost 0 bases and J 6 bases, leaving 9 bases between the germline ends. Germline values: CDR1 GTSNPN, CDR2 SVGIG (reference sequence). This CDR3 has 13 residues. CDR3 DNA: TGTGCCTGGAGTGTCTACAGATCCAATGAGCAGTTCTTC. It codes for CAWSVYRSNEQFF.

The V gene is TRBV20-1, the J gene TRBJ1-3; 8 positions agree with TRBD1. The V and J ends lost 3 bases and 0 bases, in that order; junction bases with no gene match: 1. CDR3 length: 14 amino acids. CDR1 DFQATT and CDR2 SNEGSKA come from the germline V gene (reference sequence). Here the CDR3 DNA reads TGCAGTGCTAGTCAGGGGGCCTCTGGAAACACCATATATTTT. Amino acids: CSASQGASGNTIYF.

The rearrangement links TRBV12-3 or TRBV12-4 to TRBJ2-7, with 8 nucleotides matching TRBD1. The V and J ends lost 6 bases and 2 bases, in that order; junction bases with no gene match: 3. The CDR3 has 13 amino acids. This CDR3 reads CASSRDRTYEQYF. The CDR3 DNA follows: TGTGCCAGCAGCCGGGACAGGACCTACGAGCAGTACTTC.

The CDR3 sequence is CASTGGVDSPLHF. In DNA, the CDR3 is TGTGCCAGCACTGGGGGGGTAGACTCACCCCTCCACTTT. The J gene is TRBJ1-6, the V gene TRBV27; maybe TRBD1 (5 bases). V lost 7 bases to trimming and J lost 10 bases, with 14 bases between them. CDR3 length: 13 residues. Germline assignment: CDR1 MNHEY and CDR2 SMNVEV (reference sequence).

This chain links TRBV2 with TRBJ1-1; TRBD1 is a possible D gene (5 bases). The V and J ends lost 9 bases and 0 bases respectively, with 20 bases between them. Germline V gene sequence: CDR1 SNHLY, CDR2 FYNNEI. The CDR3 consists of 16 residues. CDR3 nucleotides: TGTGCCAGTTTTACAGGTACCCTTTTCCTGAACACTGAAGCTTTCTTT. It specifies CASFTGTLFLNTEAFF.

This chain joins TRBV12-3 or TRBV12-4 and TRBJ2-7, with a tentative D call TRBD2 (5 bases). CDR3 length equals 13 residues. V gave up 7 bases and J gave up 4 bases, with 14 bases separating them. For the CDR3, the DNA is TGTGCCAGCACCGTCGGACTTTTTTACGAGCAGTACTTC. Translated: CASTVGLFYEQYF.